The rows below give T cell receptor beta chains drawn from one sample of a study of T cell responses to AZD1222 COVID-19 vaccine. TCRdb's copy holds only in-frame clones and misses some; the assay was immunoSEQ multiplex PCR. The sample holds 140,000 to 150,000 clones, about 93% seen once. The sample in question was peripheral blood, obtained on day 0 of AZD1222 vaccination. The source is an adult in good health. Both conserved end residues are part of each CDR3. D genes are given only for firm matches. Clone size is stated in some rows and not others, as once, few, many or a class when expanded.

J gene	clone size	V gene	D gene	CDR3 protein	CDR3 DNA
TRBJ2-7	.	TRBV6-1	.	CASSELGNSYEQYF	TGTGCCAGCAGTGAATTAGGCAACTCCTACGAGCAGTACTTC
TRBJ2-2	.	TRBV19	.	CASSTSIQGGELFF	TGTGCCAGTAGTACCTCGATACAGGGTGGGGAGCTGTTTTTT
TRBJ2-2	.	TRBV2	TRBD1	CASTRGGTGVLTGELFF	TGTGCCAGCACCCGGGGTGGGACAGGGGTTCTCACCGGGGAGCTGTTTTTT
TRBJ1-2	.	TRBV5-8	.	CASSLVGADGYTF	TGTGCCAGCAGCTTGGTCGGGGCCGATGGCTACACCTTC
TRBJ2-1	.	TRBV6-2/TRBV6-3	.	CASSYSGFNEQFF	TGTGCCAGCAGTTACTCGGGCTTCAATGAGCAGTTCTTC
TRBJ2-7	.	TRBV28	TRBD1	CASRSQGAGEQYF	TGTGCCAGCAGGTCTCAGGGGGCGGGCGAGCAGTACTTC
TRBJ1-2	once	TRBV4-2	.	CASSQESPASGYTF	TGTGCCAGCAGCCAAGAGTCACCGGCTAGCGGCTACACCTTC
TRBJ2-7	.	TRBV4-3	TRBD1	CASSRTGTELYEQYF	TGCGCCAGCAGCCGCACCGGGACAGAATTATACGAGCAGTACTTC
TRBJ2-7	.	TRBV6-1	.	CASSDTYEQYF	TGTGCCAGCAGTGACACCTACGAGCAGTACTTC
TRBJ1-6	.	TRBV27	.	CASSWSSYNSPLHF	TGTGCCAGCAGTTGGAGCTCCTATAATTCACCCCTCCACTTT
TRBJ1-2	.	TRBV7-2	.	CASSFGAGTYGYTF	TGTGCCAGCAGCTTTGGCGCAGGGACTTATGGCTACACCTTC
TRBJ1-3	.	TRBV19	TRBD1	CASSTDRGNTIYF	TGTGCCAGTAGTACCGACAGGGGGAACACCATATATTTT
TRBJ1-4	.	TRBV11-2	.	CASSRRTNEKLFF	TGTGCCAGCAGCAGGAGAACTAATGAAAAACTGTTTTTT
TRBJ2-1	.	TRBV9	.	CASSVGVGANEQFF	TGTGCCAGCAGCGTAGGAGTAGGGGCAAATGAGCAGTTCTTC
TRBJ2-3	.	TRBV25-1	.	CASSESRERGTDTQYF	TGTGCCAGCAGTGAATCGAGGGAGCGGGGCACAGATACGCAGTATTTT
TRBJ2-2	once	TRBV4-2	.	CASSPGYSNTGELFF	TGTGCCAGCAGCCCCGGGTACTCGAACACCGGGGAGCTGTTTTTT
TRBJ1-4	.	TRBV27	.	CASSLGTPNEKLFF	TGTGCCAGCAGTCTCGGGACCCCGAATGAAAAACTGTTTTTT
TRBJ1-1	once	TRBV5-4	.	CASSSDLQGNTEAFF	TGTGCCAGCAGCTCGGACCTACAGGGGAACACTGAAGCTTTCTTT
TRBJ2-1	.	TRBV5-6	.	CASTPGAVYNEQFF	TGTGCCAGCACCCCTGGGGCCGTCTACAATGAGCAGTTCTTC
TRBJ2-7	once	TRBV18	TRBD1	CASSYTGGGEQYF	TGTGCCAGCTCGTACACAGGGGGAGGCGAGCAGTACTTC
TRBJ1-2	.	TRBV19	TRBD1	CASSRGGADGYTF	TGTGCCAGTAGTAGAGGGGGCGCAGATGGCTACACCTTC
TRBJ2-7	.	TRBV2	.	CASSVGRGSYEQYF	TGTGCCAGCAGTGTCGGCAGGGGCTCCTACGAGCAGTACTTC
TRBJ1-2	once	TRBV27	.	CASSLSSGYGYTF	TGTGCCAGCAGTTTATCGAGTGGCTATGGCTACACCTTC
TRBJ1-1	.	TRBV5-1	.	CASSLAGRPRDTEAFF	TGCGCCAGCAGCTTGGCTGGCAGGCCTCGGGACACTGAAGCTTTCTTT
TRBJ1-1	.	TRBV29-1	.	CSVEEQGNTEAFF	TGCAGCGTTGAAGAACAGGGGAACACTGAAGCTTTCTTT
TRBJ1-6	.	TRBV2	.	CASSLWTPYNSPLHF	TGTGCCAGCAGCCTTTGGACCCCGTATAATTCACCCCTCCACTTT
TRBJ1-4	few	TRBV14	.	CASSPLSVDEKLFF	TGTGCCAGCAGCCCCCTCTCGGTGGATGAAAAACTGTTTTTT
TRBJ2-3	.	TRBV24-1	.	CATSDRVGLGTDTQYF	TGTGCCACCAGTGATCGAGTCGGTCTAGGCACAGATACGCAGTATTTT
TRBJ2-3	.	TRBV7-2	.	CASSPSSDTQYF	TGTGCCAGCAGCCCAAGTTCGGATACGCAGTATTTT
TRBJ2-2	.	TRBV6-5	.	CASRTPLTGELFF	TGTGCCAGCAGGACCCCTCTGACCGGGGAGCTGTTTTTT
TRBJ2-7	.	TRBV10-3	.	CAISPQGSTSYEQYF	TGTGCCATCAGTCCACAGGGTAGTACCTCCTACGAGCAGTACTTC
TRBJ1-6	.	TRBV5-1	.	CASSLVGRTTPLHF	TGCGCCAGCAGCTTGGTGGGCCGCACAACACCCCTCCACTTT
TRBJ2-7	few	TRBV29-1	TRBD2	CSAQAHAGGSYEQYF	TGCAGCGCCCAGGCCCATGCGGGAGGTTCCTACGAGCAGTACTTC
TRBJ1-1	.	TRBV4-2	TRBD1	CASSPGTGGTEAFF	TGTGCCAGCAGCCCCGGGACAGGGGGCACTGAAGCTTTCTTT
TRBJ2-1	.	TRBV13	.	CASSRAAYNEQFF	TGTGCCAGCAGCCGCGCTGCCTACAATGAGCAGTTCTTC
TRBJ2-7	once	TRBV2	TRBD1	CASSRSTGGSSYEQYF	TGTGCCAGCTCCCGAAGCACAGGGGGCAGCTCCTACGAGCAGTACTTC
TRBJ2-3	.	TRBV28	TRBD2	CASGLLADNTDTQYF	TGTGCCAGCGGGCTACTAGCGGATAACACAGATACGCAGTATTTT
TRBJ1-2	.	TRBV5-1	.	CASSLASGSGYGYTF	TGCGCCAGCAGCTTGGCCTCTGGGAGTGGCTATGGCTACACCTTC
TRBJ1-3	few	TRBV7-9	TRBD1	CASSLAVQGPSGNTIYF	TGTGCCAGCAGCTTAGCAGTACAGGGGCCCTCTGGAAACACCATATATTTT
TRBJ2-7	.	TRBV4-2	.	CASSQVGDEQYF	TGTGCCAGCAGCCAAGTCGGCGACGAGCAGTACTTC
TRBJ1-3	.	TRBV6-1	.	CASSDEPLLSGNTIYF	TGTGCCAGCAGTGACGAGCCGCTCCTCTCTGGAAACACCATATATTTT
TRBJ2-1	.	TRBV24-1	.	CATSDLRHEVGEQFF	TGTGCCACCAGTGATTTGAGACATGAGGTTGGTGAGCAGTTCTTC
TRBJ1-5	.	TRBV25-1	.	CASSEVGADNQPQHF	TGTGCCAGCAGTGAGGTGGGGGCGGACAATCAGCCCCAGCATTTT
TRBJ1-5	.	TRBV28	TRBD1	CASSPDLPRGQGQEGNQPQHF	TGTGCCAGCAGCCCCGATCTCCCCAGGGGGCAAGGGCAGGAGGGCAATCAGCCCCAGCATTTT
TRBJ1-1	.	TRBV11-2	TRBD1	CASSFQTGGTEAFF	TGTGCCAGCAGCTTCCAGACAGGGGGCACTGAAGCTTTCTTT
TRBJ1-1	.	TRBV5-1	.	CASSLGQIMNTEAFF	TGCGCCAGCAGCTTGGGCCAGATCATGAACACTGAAGCTTTCTTT
TRBJ1-6	.	TRBV19	TRBD1	CASSDRGGSPLHF	TGTGCCAGTAGTGACAGGGGAGGTTCACCCCTCCACTTT
TRBJ2-2	.	TRBV9	TRBD2	CASSPGLSGGLTGELFF	TGTGCCAGCAGCCCGGGTCTCAGCGGGGGGCTCACCGGGGAGCTGTTTTTT
TRBJ1-2	once	TRBV4-2	.	CASSQDKGGYGYTF	TGTGCCAGCAGCCAAGATAAGGGCGGCTATGGCTACACCTTC
TRBJ1-6	.	TRBV9	TRBD1	CASSGGGTGYSPLHF	TGTGCCAGCAGCGGAGGGGGGACAGGCTATTCACCCCTCCACTTT
TRBJ1-3	.	TRBV28	.	CASRGDLGNTIYF	TGTGCCAGCAGGGGCGACCTTGGAAACACCATATATTTT
TRBJ2-3	once	TRBV20-1	TRBD1	CSASSRDRGGGTDTQYF	TGCAGTGCTAGTAGTAGGGACAGGGGAGGTGGCACAGATACGCAGTATTTT
TRBJ1-3	.	TRBV11-3	.	CASSYRVGNTIYF	TGTGCCAGCAGCTACAGGGTGGGAAACACCATATATTTT
TRBJ2-1	.	TRBV3-1/TRBV3-2	.	CASSQDLRSYNEQFF	TGTGCCAGCAGCCAAGATTTGCGCTCCTACAATGAGCAGTTCTTC
TRBJ1-6	.	TRBV7-2	.	CASSLVGPDSYNSPLHF	TGTGCCAGCAGCTTAGTGGGTCCAGATTCCTATAATTCACCCCTCCACTTT
TRBJ2-3	.	TRBV10-3	.	CAISDGGPSTDTQYF	TGTGCCATCAGTGATGGGGGTCCTAGCACAGATACGCAGTATTTT
TRBJ2-3	.	TRBV29-1	.	CSVATQTSTDTQYF	TGCAGCGTCGCGACACAAACTAGCACAGATACGCAGTATTTT